The clone carrying this TCR beta chain occurred many times. Its target is unknown. This specimen belongs to a study of T cell repertoires in cytomegalovirus infection. CDR1 and CDR2 from the germline V gene are SGHTA and FQGNSA. This CDR3 has 14 residues. Trimming took off 3 bases at V and 4 bases at J, with 10 bases between the two ends. In TCRdb, the reads were re-called with MiXCR into one record per CDR3 protein. The top ten clones hold approximately 19% of a sample with approximately 280,000 distinct CDR3 sequences, 22% of them seen once. This chain links TRBV7-2 with TRBJ2-1, with D possibly matching TRBD2 (6 bases). Sequences were derived from cultured PBMCs, sampled from culture after CMV antigen stimulation. The TCR originated in a human donor in good health (CMV status not recorded). Some clones in this sample may be carry-over from other donors' samples. CDR3 DNA sequence: TGTGCCAGCAGCTTCACGGGAGCTTACAATGAGCAGTTCTTC. It encodes CASSFTGAYNEQFF. The whole variable domain, filled in from reference TRBV7-2 and TRBJ2-1, reads GAGVSQSPSNKVTEKGKDVELRCDPISGHTALYWYRQSLGQGLEFLIYFQGNSAPDKSGLPSDRFSAERTGGSVSTLTIQRTQQEDSAVYLCASSFTGAYNEQFFGPGTRLTVL.